This TCR beta chain derives from a study of blood T cell repertoires in COVID-19. Looking at the study overall: Sites in the United States, Italy and Spain provided acute and convalescent COVID-19 samples. Sources were T cells, B-cell-depleted T cells, or PBMCs; the material itself was cDNA or gDNA.

In the source study's methods: Counts of nucleated cells, estimated from reference gene primer amplification, were obtained. Repertoires were generated with immunoSEQ multiplex PCR, while TCRdb's copy carries only in-frame clones and drops some. That table supplies the V and J calls and clone size; D and trimming were determined from the DNA. The sample shows almost 350,000 clones, around 90% of them seen only once. CDR1 and CDR2 (germline): MGHRA, YSYEKL. The CDR3 is 15 residues long. Trimming cost V 2 bases and J 5 bases; bases outside gene matches: 4. Sequencing was carried out using peripheral blood. This TCR came from a woman aged 60-70 years with COVID-19, enrolled during active disease. The chain carries TRBV4-1 and TRBJ1-5; TRBD1 aligns across 9 bases. The DNA of the CDR3 is TGCGCCAGCAGCCAATCTGGACAGGGGTATCAGCCCCAGCATTTT. Encoded protein: CASSQSGQGYQPQHF.